This TCR beta chain came from a study of blood T cell repertoires in COVID-19. Overall study context: Some COVID-19 samples were acute and others convalescent; all came from the United States, Italy and Spain.

Everyone who took part was roughly 18 to 89 years old, and they came from 24 US areas. Repertoires were generated with immunoSEQ multiplex PCR, while TCRdb's copy carries only in-frame clones and drops some. Altogether 300,000 to 400,000 clones are present, roughly 90% being singletons, with the ten largest covering about 0.89%. CDR1 is MNHEY, CDR2 SVGAGI, per germline. The V and J ends lost 4 bases and 2 bases respectively, with 9 bases between them. The CDR3 runs 14 residues. This TCR came from a woman aged 30 to 39 with acute COVID-19. V gene TRBV6-5 combines with J gene TRBJ1-5; D is undetermined. Source material: PBMCs or T cells enriched from blood (not recorded which). The chain's CDR3 is CASSLAGGNQPQHF. CDR3 bases: TGTGCCAGCAGTTTGGCGGGCGGCAATCAGCCCCAGCATTTT.